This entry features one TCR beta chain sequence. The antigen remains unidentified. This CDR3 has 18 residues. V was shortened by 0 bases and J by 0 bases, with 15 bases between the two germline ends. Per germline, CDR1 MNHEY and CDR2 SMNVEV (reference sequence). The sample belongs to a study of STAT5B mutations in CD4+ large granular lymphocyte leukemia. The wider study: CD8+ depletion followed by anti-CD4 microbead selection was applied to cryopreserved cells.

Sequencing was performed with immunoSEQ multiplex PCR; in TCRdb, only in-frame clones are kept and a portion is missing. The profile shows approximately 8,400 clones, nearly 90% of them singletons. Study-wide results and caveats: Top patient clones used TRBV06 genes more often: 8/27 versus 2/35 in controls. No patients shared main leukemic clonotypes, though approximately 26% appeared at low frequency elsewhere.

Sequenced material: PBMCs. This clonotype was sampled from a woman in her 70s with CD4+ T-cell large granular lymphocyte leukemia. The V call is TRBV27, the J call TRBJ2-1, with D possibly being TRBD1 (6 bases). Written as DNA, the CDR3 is TGTGCCAGCAGTTTATCGAGGGGGTCAGCAAACTCCTACAATGAGCAGTTCTTC. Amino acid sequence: CASSLSRGSANSYNEQFF.